This TCR beta chain comes out of a study of monozygotic twins with inflammatory bowel disease. Looked up from germline, CDR1 is SGHRS and CDR2 is YFSETQ. The CDR3 totals 16 residues. A template switching step added UMIs, each with a 6-nucleotide sample barcode. TCRdb reanalyzed the 5' RACE reads, giving one entry per CDR3 protein sequence and no DNA. This table holds about 450,000 distinct CDR3 sequences. The clonotype comes from a human donor with ulcerative colitis or Crohn's disease, or a healthy co-twin of an affected twin (not recorded which). Input material: blood. The chain employs TRBV5-1 and TRBJ2-3; TCRdb indicates TRBD2, and absent DNA this call remains unverified. The CDR3 reads CASSPSTSGSTDTQYF.